Listed below are T cell receptor beta chains from one sample, sequenced in a study of Graves' ophthalmopathy and Graves' hyperthyroidism. TCRdb recomputed calls from the multiplex PCR reads with MiXCR, one row per CDR3 protein. The top ten clones hold roughly 10% of a sample with about 500,000 distinct CDR3 sequences, approximately 15% of them seen once. The sample was blood. Receptors originate from a woman aged 25 to 39 with Graves' ophthalmopathy. Both conserved end residues are trimmed from each CDR3.

v_gene	CDR3aa
TRBV5-1	ASSVSGRTDTNYGYT
TRBV19	ASSIDRSMNTEAF
TRBV12-3/TRBV12-4	ASSKRARDSPLH
TRBV12-3/TRBV12-4	ASSRLAGAETQY
TRBV6-1	ASIVVGNAEAF
TRBV20-1	SASRRDREPTGELF
TRBV27	ASSYLGTGRTGELF
TRBV20-1	SANRGYYEQY
TRBV19	ASSTETYEQY
TRBV3-1	ASSQAIRTGNEQY
TRBV2	ASSVDRADTGELF
TRBV19	ASSRWRDNQPQH
TRBV12-3/TRBV12-4	ASSPTGVLTGELF
TRBV12-3/TRBV12-4	ASSLYMNLNTDEQY
TRBV11-2	ASATGFLNTEAF
TRBV6-2/TRBV6-3	ASSYVVWETQY
TRBV6-1	ASSLGFSNQPQH
TRBV28	ASSLSWQPFNYGYT
TRBV3-1	ANSLQAAGSYGYT
TRBV12-3/TRBV12-4	ASSKTGPYEQY
TRBV6-5	ASSWRDSTEAF
TRBV6-2/TRBV6-3	ASSSTLAGGSSEQY
TRBV10-1	ASSENRVDGYT
TRBV5-5	ASSYPTGLSGNTIY
TRBV6-5	ASSFRVNYGYT
TRBV28	ASSFADGNLNTEAF
TRBV4-1	ASRPAASGYGYT
TRBV7-9	ASSPKPGLAIVETQY
TRBV12-3/TRBV12-4	ASTRQGLQEQY
TRBV28	ASSLNGYGEQY
TRBV29-1	SVSGTGFYEQY
TRBV28	ASRWGQAVYTQY
TRBV28	ASRGGRQGGSETQY
TRBV30	AWTGPRAF
TRBV6-1	ASSVDRAGGSIQY
TRBV20-1	SARDLGGSVQPQH
TRBV9	ASSGLAESSYEQY
TRBV11-2	ASSSSSGKQY
TRBV5-1	ASSRMGQNTEAF
TRBV28	ASSPGAYEQY
TRBV5-1	ASSPGLAEGETQY
TRBV2	AVQGVLNTEAF
TRBV10-1	ASSELAGRGTQY
TRBV6-5	ASSYSQYSNQPQH
TRBV20-1	SARDPSSSSYEQY
TRBV27	ASSLGWTTEAF
TRBV29-1	SVADSYGYT
TRBV4-1	ASSQRLAGGREETQY
TRBV27	ASGPGQSSYEQY
TRBV20-1	SASRTRSRETQY
TRBV4-1	ASSQDGRQKYGYT
TRBV5-1	ASSLETRVREQY
TRBV7-3	ASSSDLTSSQY
TRBV19	ASSNGQGGGTEAF
TRBV28	ASSGGPGTGNYGYT
TRBV6-5	ASSYVGGPQY
TRBV12-3/TRBV12-4	ASSLDREKTQY
TRBV29-1	SVEGGQGSDEQY
TRBV30	AWSATGTGELC
TRBV5-1	ASSLASGSGYEQH